This TCR beta chain was retrieved from a study of T cells in Graves' hyperthyroidism and ophthalmopathy. At least ten counts were recorded for this clonotype. There were TCR beta CDR3 regions amplified from RNA transcripts. Initially, a first-round RT-PCR of the TCR CDR3 employed the HTBI primer set. TCRdb itself ran the multiplex PCR reads through MiXCR, one entry per CDR3 protein. The sample has approximately 600,000 distinct CDR3 sequences; 14% are singletons. This receptor was identified in a woman between 18 and 29 years old with Graves' ophthalmopathy. Sequencing was carried out using blood.

The CDR3 DNA is TGCAGTGCTAGAATCATCGCAAGCCTCCCCCGTCACAATCAGCCCCAGCATTTT. Protein: CSARIIASLPRHNQPQHF. This chain joins TRBV20-1 and TRBJ1-5; D remains unclear. The CDR3 totals 18 residues. Germline V gives CDR1 DFQATT, CDR2 SNEGSKA (reference sequence). V dropped 2 bases and J dropped 3 bases, with 23 bases sitting between them.